This TCR beta chain was sequenced for a study of blood T cells in healthy people across ages. Samples had at least 6 million PBMCs isolated from them. Extraction yielded at least 6 micrograms of total RNA per sample. The study's findings and limits: Conclusively comparing naive with antigen-experienced cells was impossible with unsorted PBMCs.

Then a second PCR, running about 7 to 11 cycles, was carried out with a sample-barcoded 5' primer and a J-beta primer mix. In TCRdb, the 5' RACE reads were re-called with MiXCR into one record per CDR3 protein. The table has roughly 1 million distinct CDR3 sequences, under 30% seen once. Details on this clonotype: Its antigen is not known.

The CDR3 length is 13 residues. Germline values: CDR1 DFQATT, CDR2 SNEGSKA (reference sequence). These data were also filed under a second study, of T cells of mothers and their children.

Sequences were obtained from blood. The J gene is TRBJ2-5, the V gene TRBV20-1, with TRBD1 matching 7 bases. The J call is in doubt because the DNA end fits TRBJ2-7 better. This clonotype was sampled from a girl aged 2 to 10 in good health. CDR3 nucleotides: TGCAGTGCTACAAGACAGGGCCCCTACGAGCAGTACTTC. Translation gives CSATRQGPYEQYF.